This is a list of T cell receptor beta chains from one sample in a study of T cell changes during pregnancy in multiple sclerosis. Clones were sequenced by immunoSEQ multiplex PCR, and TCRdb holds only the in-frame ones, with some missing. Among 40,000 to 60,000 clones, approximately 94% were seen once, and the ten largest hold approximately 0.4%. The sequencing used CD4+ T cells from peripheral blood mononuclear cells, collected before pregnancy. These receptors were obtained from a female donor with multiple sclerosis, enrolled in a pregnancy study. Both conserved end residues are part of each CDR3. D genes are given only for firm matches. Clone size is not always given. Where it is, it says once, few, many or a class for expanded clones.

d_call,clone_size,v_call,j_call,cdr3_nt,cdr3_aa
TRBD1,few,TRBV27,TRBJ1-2,TGTGCCAGCAGGGACAGGGTGGATGGCTACACCTTC,CASRDRVDGYTF
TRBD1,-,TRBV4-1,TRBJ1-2,TGCGCCAGCAGCCCAGCGGGACAGGGGACGCATGGCTACACCTTC,CASSPAGQGTHGYTF
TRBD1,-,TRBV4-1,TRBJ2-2,TGCGCCAGCAGCCCCGGGACAGCGATCCTCGGGGAGCTGTTTTTT,CASSPGTAILGELFF
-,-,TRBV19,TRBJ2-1,TGTGCCAGTAGTATGAGCCGGTTTTTGGCCTACAATGAGCAGTTCTTC,CASSMSRFLAYNEQFF
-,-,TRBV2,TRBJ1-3,TGTGCCAGCAGTGCAGGATCCGGAAACACCATATATTTT,CASSAGSGNTIYF
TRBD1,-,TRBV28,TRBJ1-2,TGTGCCAGCAGCACAGGGGGGGACTCCTATGGCTACACCTTC,CASSTGGDSYGYTF
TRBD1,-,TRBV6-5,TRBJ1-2,TGTGCCAGCAGTTATGTCACGCAACAGGGGTGGAGGGGCTACACCTTC,CASSYVTQQGWRGYTF
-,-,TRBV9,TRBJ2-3,TGTGCCAGCAGCGTAGCTAGCACAGATACGCAGTATTTT,CASSVASTDTQYF
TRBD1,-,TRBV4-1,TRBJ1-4,TGCGCCAGCAGCCAAGATTTCGGGACAGGGTCAAATGAAAAACTGTTTTTT,CASSQDFGTGSNEKLFF
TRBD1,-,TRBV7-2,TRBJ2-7,TGTGCCAGCAGCCCCCTCGGGTTGGGGGACAGGGGCTTTTACGAGCAGTACTTC,CASSPLGLGDRGFYEQYF
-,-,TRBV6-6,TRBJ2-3,TGTGCCAGCAGACCCGGACATACAGGCACAGATACGCAGTATTTT,CASRPGHTGTDTQYF
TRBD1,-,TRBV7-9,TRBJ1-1,TGTGCCAGCAGCCCGGGGACAGCCTGGACGGGGACTGAAGCTTTCTTT,CASSPGTAWTGTEAFF
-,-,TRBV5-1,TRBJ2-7,TGCGCCAGCAGCTTGGTGATCGGGTTCACCGAGCAGTACTTC,CASSLVIGFTEQYF
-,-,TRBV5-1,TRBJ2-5,TGCGCCAGCAGTCGCACGGATGAGGGGAGGGAGACCCAGTACTTC,CASSRTDEGRETQYF
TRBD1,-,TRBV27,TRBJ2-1,TGTGCCAGCAGTTTGTCTGCCAGGGGGCTGGGTGAGCAGTTCTTC,CASSLSARGLGEQFF
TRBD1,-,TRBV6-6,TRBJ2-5,TGTGCCAGCAGCGGACAGGGTGTGATAAAAGAGACCCAGTACTTC,CASSGQGVIKETQYF
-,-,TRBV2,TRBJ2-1,TGTGCCAGCAGTGAAGTCGGGATAGGGAGCAATGAGCAGTTCTTC,CASSEVGIGSNEQFF
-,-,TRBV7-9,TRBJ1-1,TGTGCCAGCAGCTTCGGACATTTGGCTGAAGCTTTCTTT,CASSFGHLAEAFF
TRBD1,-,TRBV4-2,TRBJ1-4,TGTGCCAGCAGCCAAGGGGACAGGGGGCGTGAAAAACTGTTTTTT,CASSQGDRGREKLFF
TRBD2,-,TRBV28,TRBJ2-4,TGTGCCAGCAGCCGGGGGGGCCAGGCGTTAGGAAAGATTCAGTACTTC,CASSRGGQALGKIQYF
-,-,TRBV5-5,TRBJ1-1,TGTGCCAGCAGTTTAAATTTTCTAAACTCAAACACTGAAGCTTTCTTT,CASSLNFLNSNTEAFF
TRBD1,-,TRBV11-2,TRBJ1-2,TGTGCCAGCAGCTTCACCGGTGACAGGGGGCTAAGGGGCTACACCTTC,CASSFTGDRGLRGYTF
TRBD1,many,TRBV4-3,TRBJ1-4,TGCGCCAGCAGCCTTCAGACAGGGAGGAATGAAAAACTGTTTTTT,CASSLQTGRNEKLFF
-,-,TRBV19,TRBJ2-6,TGTGCCAGTAGTATGAGGGGAGGCGGGGCCAACGTCCTGACTTTC,CASSMRGGGANVLTF
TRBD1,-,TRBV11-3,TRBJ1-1,TGTGCCAGCAGCTTGGGACAGACAGCTTTCTTT,CASSLGQTAFF
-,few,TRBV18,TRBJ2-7,TGTGCCAGCTCTACTAGCAGCGCCTACGAGCAGTACTTC,CASSTSSAYEQYF